A single sample gave rise to the 2 T cell receptor beta chains below, sequenced in a study of post-analysis software for immune sequencing data. Study findings and constraints: With TRBV5-6, TRBV5-1 and TRBV20-1 included, about five TRBV segments were more frequent in patients than in controls.

The antigens of these receptors remain unknown. Unique molecular identifiers had been added to the TCR beta cDNA libraries. One entry per CDR3 protein, called by TCRdb with MiXCR from the PCR reads. Seen here are roughly 800,000 distinct CDR3 sequences, around 53% observed once, and the top ten hold roughly 4.4%. The sample consisted of blood. The receptors were gathered from a girl aged 10 to 17 with multiple sclerosis.

The V gene is TRBV7-9, the J gene TRBJ2-6, with 8 bases aligning to TRBD1. The CDR3 length is 20 residues. Per germline, CDR1 SEHNR and CDR2 FQNEAQ (reference sequence). V was clipped by 4 bases and J by 2 bases; unmatched bases: 16. The CDR3 is CASSWMGSTGARAGANVLTF. CDR3 coding DNA: TGTGCCAGCAGCTGGATGGGATCGACAGGGGCGCGGGCTGGGGCCAACGTCCTGACTTTC.

This chain joins TRBV29-1 and TRBJ2-7; TRBD1 might be the D (5 bases). CDR1 is SQVTM and CDR2 is ANQGSEA in the germline V gene. The CDR3 consists of 14 residues. Trimming pared 1 base from V and 2 bases from J, leaving 12 bases between. The CDR3 loop is CSVEVPGKAYEQYF. The CDR3 DNA follows: TGCAGCGTTGAAGTCCCAGGGAAAGCCTACGAGCAGTACTTC.